This T cell receptor beta chain was sequenced during a study of CD8 T cells in Susac syndrome. After extraction with the RNeasy kit, about 0.5 to 1 ug of the RNA was reverse transcribed using random hexamers. The amplification used immunoSEQ multiplex PCR on TCR beta CDR3; it spanned 54 Vbeta and 13 Jbeta. Each CDR3 protein is one row after TCRdb ran MiXCR on the immunoSEQ multiplex PCR reads. The repertoire holds about 180,000 distinct CDR3 sequences, with around 96% as singletons. Germline values: CDR1 SGDLS, CDR2 YYNGEE. V was trimmed by 4 bases and J by 0 bases, leaving 20 bases between them. The length of the CDR3 is 18 residues. It was negative isolation that provided the CD8+ and CD4+ T cells, whereas TEMRA cells were enriched by FACS.

The sample was CD4+ T cells from PBMCs. This chain links TRBV9 with TRBJ2-1; tentatively, D is TRBD2 (6 bases). The clonotype comes from a human donor with Susac syndrome. The CDR3 bases are TGTGCCAGCAGCCCCGGGACTTTGGGAAGGAACTCCTACAATGAGCAGTTCTTC. This translates into CASSPGTLGRNSYNEQFF.